A selection of T cell receptor beta chains follows, all from one sample in a study of T-cell reconstitution after alpha-beta-depleted transplantation in children. TCRdb independently ran MiXCR on the PCR reads; one entry per CDR3 protein. The repertoire has about 150,000 distinct CDR3 sequences, approximately 10% of them found once; the top ten carry less than 15%. The sample in question was PBMCs, obtained before TCRalphabeta/CD19-depleted stem cell transplant. The receptors shown here come from a boy aged 2 to 9 with acute myeloid leukemia, due to receive a stem cell transplant. Both conserved end residues are part of each CDR3. Each record gives: V gene, D gene, J gene, clone size, CDR3 protein, CDR3 DNA. D genes are given only for firm matches. The size of a clone is reported for some rows only, either as once, few or many, or as a class for expanded clones.

v_gene: TRBV2
d_gene: TRBD1
j_gene: TRBJ2-4
abundance: many
CDR3aa: CARAGGPKNIQYF
CDR3nt: TGTGCCAGGGCAGGGGGCCCCAAAAACATTCAGTACTTC

v_gene: TRBV28
d_gene: NA
j_gene: TRBJ2-7
abundance: many
CDR3aa: CASSKTHLQAWTYEQYF
CDR3nt: TGTGCCAGCAGTAAAACTCACCTGCAGGCCTGGACCTACGAGCAGTACTTC

v_gene: TRBV15
d_gene: NA
j_gene: TRBJ2-3
abundance: many
CDR3aa: CATSNHVTSDTDTQYF
CDR3nt: TGTGCCACCAGCAATCATGTGACGTCAGACACAGATACGCAGTATTTT

v_gene: TRBV6-1
d_gene: TRBD2
j_gene: TRBJ2-7
abundance: many
CDR3aa: CASSPRGASGMYEQYF
CDR3nt: TGTGCCAGCAGTCCCCGAGGGGCTAGCGGGATGTACGAGCAGTACTTC

v_gene: TRBV20-1
d_gene: NA
j_gene: TRBJ1-4
abundance: many
CDR3aa: CSVRRGGIEKLFF
CDR3nt: TGCAGCGTCAGAAGGGGGGGGATTGAAAAACTGTTTTTT

v_gene: TRBV15
d_gene: NA
j_gene: TRBJ2-3
abundance: many
CDR3aa: CATSRGRGTMNTDTQYF
CDR3nt: TGTGCCACCAGCAGAGGACGAGGAACGATGAACACAGATACGCAGTATTTT

v_gene: TRBV28
d_gene: NA
j_gene: TRBJ2-1
abundance: NA
CDR3aa: CASSCQGCNEQFF
CDR3nt: TGTGCCAGCAGTTGCCAGGGGTGCAATGAGCAGTTCTTC

v_gene: TRBV14
d_gene: TRBD1
j_gene: TRBJ1-6
abundance: NA
CDR3aa: CASSQLGTGNSPLHF
CDR3nt: TGTGCCAGCAGCCAGCTCGGGACAGGGAATTCACCCCTCCACTTT

v_gene: TRBV4-1
d_gene: NA
j_gene: TRBJ2-3
abundance: many
CDR3aa: CASSQGRRRPDTQYF
CDR3nt: TGCGCCAGCAGCCAGGGTCGTCGAAGGCCAGATACGCAGTATTTT

v_gene: TRBV5-1
d_gene: NA
j_gene: TRBJ1-3
abundance: many
CDR3aa: CASSVGDISGNTIYF
CDR3nt: TGCGCCAGCAGCGTAGGGGACATCTCTGGAAACACCATATATTTT

v_gene: TRBV7-2
d_gene: TRBD1
j_gene: TRBJ2-6
abundance: many
CDR3aa: CASSPSGTGSGANVLTF
CDR3nt: TGTGCCAGCAGCCCTTCCGGGACAGGGTCTGGGGCCAACGTCCTGACTTTC

v_gene: TRBV20-1
d_gene: TRBD1
j_gene: TRBJ2-7
abundance: many
CDR3aa: CSARQQGASYEQYF
CDR3nt: TGCAGTGCTAGACAACAGGGGGCTAGTTACGAGCAGTACTTC

v_gene: TRBV6-4
d_gene: TRBD2
j_gene: TRBJ2-1
abundance: many
CDR3aa: CASSHGLAGDNEQFF
CDR3nt: TGTGCCAGCAGCCACGGACTAGCGGGAGACAATGAGCAGTTCTTC

v_gene: TRBV5-5
d_gene: NA
j_gene: TRBJ1-2
abundance: NA
CDR3aa: CASSAQKYGYTF
CDR3nt: TGTGCCAGCAGCGCCCAGAAATATGGCTACACCTTC

v_gene: TRBV7-2
d_gene: TRBD2
j_gene: TRBJ2-4
abundance: many
CDR3aa: CASSRGGGAKNIQYF
CDR3nt: TGTGCCAGCAGCCGCGGCGGGGGGGCCAAAAACATTCAGTACTTC

v_gene: TRBV24-1
d_gene: NA
j_gene: TRBJ2-1
abundance: many
CDR3aa: CATSDFGPTSYNEQFF
CDR3nt: TGTGCCACCAGTGATTTTGGGCCCACCTCCTACAATGAGCAGTTCTTC

v_gene: TRBV4-1
d_gene: TRBD1
j_gene: TRBJ1-1
abundance: many
CDR3aa: CASSPGTGLNTEAFF
CDR3nt: TGCGCCAGCAGCCCCGGGACAGGCTTGAACACTGAAGCTTTCTTT

v_gene: TRBV7-6
d_gene: NA
j_gene: TRBJ2-1
abundance: NA
CDR3aa: CASSFTGTGSYNEQFF
CDR3nt: TGTGCCAGCAGCTTTACCGGGACTGGCTCCTACAATGAGCAGTTCTTC

v_gene: TRBV11-2
d_gene: TRBD1
j_gene: TRBJ1-1
abundance: many
CDR3aa: CASSSDRGRAFF
CDR3nt: TGTGCCAGCAGCTCCGACAGGGGGCGAGCTTTCTTT

v_gene: TRBV6-5
d_gene: NA
j_gene: TRBJ2-3
abundance: many
CDR3aa: CASSPLRGDTQYF
CDR3nt: TGTGCCAGCAGCCCCTTAAGGGGCGATACGCAGTATTTT

v_gene: TRBV20-1
d_gene: TRBD1
j_gene: TRBJ1-1
abundance: many
CDR3aa: CSAPKRTGGGNTEAFF
CDR3nt: TGCAGTGCCCCGAAAAGGACAGGGGGCGGAAACACTGAAGCTTTCTTT

v_gene: TRBV2
d_gene: NA
j_gene: TRBJ1-1
abundance: many
CDR3aa: CASSVQGGTEAFF
CDR3nt: TGTGCCAGCAGTGTGCAGGGCGGGACTGAAGCTTTCTTT

v_gene: TRBV7-2
d_gene: TRBD2
j_gene: TRBJ2-7
abundance: many
CDR3aa: CASSLILAGEQYF
CDR3nt: TGTGCCAGCAGCTTAATACTAGCGGGCGAGCAGTACTTC

v_gene: TRBV20-1
d_gene: NA
j_gene: TRBJ1-3
abundance: many
CDR3aa: CSASTGPGNTIYF
CDR3nt: TGCAGTGCTAGTACGGGGCCCGGAAACACCATATATTTT

v_gene: TRBV29-1
d_gene: NA
j_gene: TRBJ2-3
abundance: few
CDR3aa: CTGKIGDTQYF
CDR3nt: TGCACCGGGAAAATCGGAGATACGCAGTATTTT

v_gene: TRBV7-8
d_gene: NA
j_gene: TRBJ2-3
abundance: many
CDR3aa: CASSLYLSTDTQYF
CDR3nt: TGTGCCAGCAGCTTATATCTTAGCACAGATACGCAGTATTTT

v_gene: TRBV5-1
d_gene: NA
j_gene: TRBJ2-5
abundance: many
CDR3aa: CASSRDWRETQYF
CDR3nt: TGCGCCAGCAGCCGGGACTGGAGAGAGACCCAGTACTTC

v_gene: TRBV2
d_gene: NA
j_gene: TRBJ1-1
abundance: NA
CDR3aa: CASREADLNTEAFF
CDR3nt: TGTGCCAGCAGAGAGGCAGATTTGAACACTGAAGCTTTCTTT